This T cell receptor beta chain is from a study of OX40 agonist ivuxolimab in advanced cancers. The CDR3 has 16 amino acids. J lost 0 bases, V lost 2 bases, and 5 bases had no gene match. Germline assignment: CDR1 SGDLS and CDR2 YYNGEE. Overall study results and limits: At 0.1-3.0 mg/kg, partial responders had clonal expansion among the lowest observed.

The repertoire was sequenced with immunoSEQ multiplex PCR; TCRdb's copy has only in-frame clones and lacks some. The sample comprises approximately 15,000 clones, roughly 92% of which are singletons, and roughly 7.2% rests with the top ten. On this clone: Its matching antigen is unknown.

Sequences were derived from CD4+ or CD8+ T cells sorted from blood, sampled in a trial of the OX40 agonist ivuxolimab. This TCR was recovered from an adult with an advanced solid tumor such as melanoma, head and neck, liver or kidney cancer. This chain joins TRBV9 and TRBJ2-3; 8 bases are shared with TRBD2. The CDR3 bases are TGTGCCAGCAGCGTGAGGTCGGGGGGGAGCACAGATACGCAGTATTTT. It encodes CASSVRSGGSTDTQYF.